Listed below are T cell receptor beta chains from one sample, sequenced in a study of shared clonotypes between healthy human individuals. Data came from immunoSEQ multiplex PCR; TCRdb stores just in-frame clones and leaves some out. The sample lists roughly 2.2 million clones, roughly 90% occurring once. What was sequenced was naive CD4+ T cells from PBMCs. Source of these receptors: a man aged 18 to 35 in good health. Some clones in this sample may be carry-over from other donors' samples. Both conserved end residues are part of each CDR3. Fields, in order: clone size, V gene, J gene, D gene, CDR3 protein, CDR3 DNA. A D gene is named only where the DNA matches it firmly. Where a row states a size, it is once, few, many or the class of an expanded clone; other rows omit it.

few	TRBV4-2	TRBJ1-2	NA	CASSQVGDDAYGYTF	TGTGCCAGCAGCCAAGTGGGGGACGACGCCTATGGCTACACCTTC
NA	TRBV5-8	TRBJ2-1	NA	CASSLVAPRNSYNEQFF	TGTGCCAGCAGCTTGGTTGCTCCTCGAAACTCCTACAATGAGCAGTTCTTC
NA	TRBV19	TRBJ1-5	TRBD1	CASSIDNRDDRGDGQPQHF	TGTGCCAGTAGTATAGATAACCGCGATGACAGGGGGGACGGTCAGCCCCAGCATTTT
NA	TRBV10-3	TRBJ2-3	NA	CAISGPDRGTDTQYF	TGTGCCATCAGTGGTCCGGACAGAGGCACAGATACGCAGTATTTT
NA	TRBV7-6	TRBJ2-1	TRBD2	CASSLGLLAGLSYNEQFF	TGTGCCAGCAGCTTAGGGCTCTTAGCGGGTCTATCCTACAATGAGCAGTTCTTC
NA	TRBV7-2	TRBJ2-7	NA	CASSTRQLSYEQYF	TGTGCCAGCAGCACCCGACAGTTGTCCTACGAGCAGTACTTC
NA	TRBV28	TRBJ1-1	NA	CASSLGGETEAFF	TGTGCCAGCAGTTTAGGGGGTGAGACTGAAGCTTTCTTT
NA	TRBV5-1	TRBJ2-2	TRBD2	CASSSIPGLLNTGELFF	TGCGCCAGCAGCTCAATTCCGGGACTATTGAACACCGGGGAGCTGTTTTTT
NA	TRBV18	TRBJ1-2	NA	CASSSRQVTNGYTF	TGTGCCAGCTCATCCCGACAGGTCACTAATGGCTACACCTTC
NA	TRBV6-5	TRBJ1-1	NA	CASSPGGPTRAEAFF	TGTGCCAGCAGTCCGGGGGGACCTACGAGGGCTGAAGCTTTCTTT
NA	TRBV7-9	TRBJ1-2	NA	CASSLVLGNYGYTF	TGTGCCAGCAGCTTAGTCCTGGGTAACTATGGCTACACCTTC
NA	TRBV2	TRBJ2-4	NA	CASRDLQGTQNIQYF	TGTGCCAGCAGGGACCTACAGGGTACCCAAAACATTCAGTACTTC
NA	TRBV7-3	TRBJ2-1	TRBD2	CASSFRLAGANEQFF	TGTGCCAGCAGCTTCCGACTAGCGGGAGCCAATGAGCAGTTCTTC
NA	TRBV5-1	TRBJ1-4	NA	CASSLEITGSEKLFF	TGCGCCAGCAGCTTGGAGATTACAGGGAGCGAAAAACTGTTTTTT
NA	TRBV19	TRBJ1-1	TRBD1	CASSRQGDHTEAFF	TGTGCCAGTAGTCGACAGGGTGACCACACTGAAGCTTTCTTT
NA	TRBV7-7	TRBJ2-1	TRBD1	CASSLGRTGLNEQFF	TGTGCCAGCAGCTTAGGTAGGACAGGGCTAAATGAGCAGTTCTTC
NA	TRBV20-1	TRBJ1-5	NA	CSAGAPQHF	TGCAGTGCTGGGGCCCCCCAGCATTTT
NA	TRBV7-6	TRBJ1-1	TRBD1	CASSLQGANTEAFF	TGTGCCAGCAGCTTACAGGGGGCTAACACTGAAGCTTTCTTT
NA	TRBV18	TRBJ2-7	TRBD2	CASSPPSVAGGLLEQYF	TGTGCCAGCTCACCACCGTCTGTAGCGGGAGGGCTTCTCGAGCAGTACTTC
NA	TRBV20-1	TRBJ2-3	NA	CSGDTQYF	TGCAGTGGGGATACGCAGTATTTT
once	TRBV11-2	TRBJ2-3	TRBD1	CASSFLPGDSSTDTQYF	TGTGCCAGCAGCTTTCTCCCCGGGGACAGCAGCACAGATACGCAGTATTTT
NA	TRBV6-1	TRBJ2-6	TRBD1	CASSDRTGLGAAGANVLTF	TGTGCCAGCAGTGACCGGACAGGGTTGGGTGCGGCCGGGGCCAACGTCCTGACTTTC
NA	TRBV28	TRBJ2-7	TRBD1	CASSGQAEQYF	TGTGCCAGCAGCGGACAGGCGGAGCAGTACTTC
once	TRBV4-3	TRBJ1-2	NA	CASSQVPGDGSYGYTF	TGCGCCAGCAGCCAAGTACCTGGGGACGGATCCTATGGCTACACCTTC
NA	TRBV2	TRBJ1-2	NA	CASSERGEPGYTF	TGTGCCAGCAGTGAAAGAGGAGAGCCCGGCTACACCTTC
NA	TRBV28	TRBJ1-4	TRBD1	CASSLFRQGSEKLFF	TGTGCCAGCAGTTTATTTCGACAGGGGTCGGAAAAACTGTTTTTT
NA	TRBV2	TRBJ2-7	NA	CASSPPVQVYEQYF	TGTGCCAGCAGCCCTCCCGTACAGGTCTACGAGCAGTACTTC
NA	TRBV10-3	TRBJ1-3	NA	CATGGALRNTIYF	TGTGCCACGGGTGGGGCGCTTCGAAACACCATATATTTT
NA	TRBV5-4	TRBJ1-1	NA	CASSFWGANKAFF	TGTGCCAGCAGCTTTTGGGGGGCAAACAAAGCTTTCTTT
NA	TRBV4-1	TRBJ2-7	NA	CASSQGAVGGPYEQYF	TGCGCCAGCAGCCAAGGGGCCGTTGGGGGGCCCTACGAGCAGTACTTC
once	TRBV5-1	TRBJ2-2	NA	CASSLGIPNTGELFF	TGCGCCAGCAGCTTAGGAATTCCCAACACCGGGGAGCTGTTTTTT
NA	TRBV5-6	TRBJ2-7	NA	CASSRLPQESYEQYF	TGTGCCAGCAGTCGATTACCTCAGGAGTCCTACGAGCAGTACTTC
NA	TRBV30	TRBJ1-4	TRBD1	CAWRQRQGGEDEKLFF	TGTGCCTGGAGACAACGACAGGGAGGGGAAGATGAAAAACTGTTTTTT
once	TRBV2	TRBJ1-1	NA	CASRRQNTEAFF	TGTGCCAGCAGGCGCCAGAACACTGAAGCTTTCTTT
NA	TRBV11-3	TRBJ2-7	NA	CASSLDQWRHVHSSYEQYF	TGTGCCAGCAGCTTAGATCAGTGGCGCCACGTTCATAGCTCCTACGAGCAGTACTTC
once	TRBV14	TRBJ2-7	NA	CASSQVARGQSSYEQYF	TGTGCCAGCAGCCAAGTCGCCAGGGGCCAAAGCTCCTACGAGCAGTACTTC
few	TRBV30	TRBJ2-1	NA	CANSREVPYNEQFF	TGTGCCAATAGTCGGGAAGTCCCGTACAATGAGCAGTTCTTC
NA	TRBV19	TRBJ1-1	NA	CASSIGEELAEAFF	TGTGCCAGTAGTATAGGGGAGGAACTCGCTGAAGCTTTCTTT
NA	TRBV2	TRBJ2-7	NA	CASGGLASRSEQYF	TGTGCCAGCGGCGGTCTAGCGAGCCGTTCCGAGCAGTACTTC
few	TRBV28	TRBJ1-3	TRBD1	CASSNGQGNSGNTIYF	TGTGCCAGCAGTAACGGACAGGGGAACTCTGGAAACACCATATATTTT
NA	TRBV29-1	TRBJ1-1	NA	CSVARLLNTEAFF	TGCAGCGTTGCGAGACTATTAAACACTGAAGCTTTCTTT
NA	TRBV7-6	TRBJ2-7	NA	CASSASAFGSYEQYF	TGTGCCAGCAGCGCCAGTGCGTTTGGATCCTACGAGCAGTACTTC
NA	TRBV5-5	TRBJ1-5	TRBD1	CASTPGQGNQPQHF	TGTGCCAGCACCCCCGGACAGGGGAATCAGCCCCAGCATTTT
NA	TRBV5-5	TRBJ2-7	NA	CASSLYYEQYF	TGTGCCAGCAGCCTTTACTACGAGCAGTACTTC
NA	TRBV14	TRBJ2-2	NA	CASSDRANTGELFF	TGTGCCAGCAGCGACCGCGCGAACACCGGGGAGCTGTTTTTT
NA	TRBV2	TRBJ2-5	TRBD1	CASSQGAARETQYF	TGTGCCAGCTCCCAGGGGGCTGCCCGGGAGACCCAGTACTTC
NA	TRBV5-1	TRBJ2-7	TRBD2	CASSPRTSGTYEQYF	TGCGCCAGCAGCCCTCGGACTAGCGGAACCTACGAGCAGTACTTC
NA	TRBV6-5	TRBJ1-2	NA	CASSSGGGGSYGYTF	TGTGCCAGCAGTTCAGGAGGGGGAGGTAGCTATGGCTACACCTTC
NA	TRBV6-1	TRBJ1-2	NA	CASSEGGMFYGYTF	TGTGCCAGCAGTGAGGGAGGGATGTTCTATGGCTACACCTTC